A selection of T cell receptor beta chains follows, all from one sample in a study of radiotherapy plus CTLA-4 blockade in lung cancer. This table comes from immunoSEQ multiplex PCR, and its TCRdb copy is limited to in-frame clones, with some not included. The sample has roughly 88,000 clones; under 90% are singletons. The sequencing used peripheral blood, collected from a patient treated with radiotherapy plus ipilimumab. Source of these receptors: a human donor with non-small cell lung cancer who had stable disease on radiotherapy plus ipilimumab. Each CDR3 is given without its conserved first and last residue. Size is stated for part of the rows, as once, few or many counts, or as a class when the clone is expanded.

clone_size: .
j_call: TRBJ2-7
v_call: TRBV11-2
cdr3_aa: ASSIGLAGNYEQY

clone_size: .
j_call: TRBJ2-1
v_call: TRBV7-8
cdr3_aa: ASSLGTSGAYNEQF

clone_size: .
j_call: TRBJ2-4
v_call: TRBV9
cdr3_aa: ASSGAGTAKNIQY

clone_size: .
j_call: TRBJ1-1
v_call: TRBV2
cdr3_aa: ASLIGTGSNTEAF

clone_size: .
j_call: TRBJ2-3
v_call: TRBV15
cdr3_aa: ATSRDWGVGTDTQY

clone_size: once
j_call: TRBJ1-1
v_call: TRBV5-6
cdr3_aa: ASSLAGGQSSAF

clone_size: .
j_call: TRBJ2-5
v_call: TRBV11-3
cdr3_aa: ASSSGGQETQY

clone_size: .
j_call: TRBJ2-7
v_call: TRBV4-2
cdr3_aa: ASSQGGGGREYEQY

clone_size: .
j_call: TRBJ2-3
v_call: TRBV7-9
cdr3_aa: ASRQRSGSTQY

clone_size: .
j_call: TRBJ2-6
v_call: TRBV19
cdr3_aa: ASSPGTGANVLT

clone_size: .
j_call: TRBJ1-1
v_call: TRBV11-2
cdr3_aa: ASSQVRGARTEAF

clone_size: .
j_call: TRBJ2-7
v_call: TRBV27
cdr3_aa: ASSVRDGAYEQY

clone_size: few
j_call: TRBJ2-7
v_call: TRBV7-2
cdr3_aa: ASSLTQRAYEQY

clone_size: few
j_call: TRBJ2-1
v_call: TRBV14
cdr3_aa: ASTPNRDRRYNEQF

clone_size: .
j_call: TRBJ2-5
v_call: TRBV14
cdr3_aa: ASSQAFRGLEETQY